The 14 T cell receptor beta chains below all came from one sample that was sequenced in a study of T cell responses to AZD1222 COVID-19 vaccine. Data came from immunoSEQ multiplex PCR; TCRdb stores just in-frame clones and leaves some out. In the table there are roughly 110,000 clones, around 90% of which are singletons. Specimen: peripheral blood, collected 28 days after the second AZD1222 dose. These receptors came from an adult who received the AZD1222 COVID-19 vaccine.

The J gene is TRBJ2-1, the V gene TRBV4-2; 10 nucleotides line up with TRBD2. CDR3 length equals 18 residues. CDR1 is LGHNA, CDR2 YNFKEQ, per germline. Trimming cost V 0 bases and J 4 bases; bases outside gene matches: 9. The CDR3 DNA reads TGTGCCAGCAGCCAAGACCCAGGAGCGGGGGGGCGGTACAATGAGCAGTTCTTC. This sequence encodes CASSQDPGAGGRYNEQFF.

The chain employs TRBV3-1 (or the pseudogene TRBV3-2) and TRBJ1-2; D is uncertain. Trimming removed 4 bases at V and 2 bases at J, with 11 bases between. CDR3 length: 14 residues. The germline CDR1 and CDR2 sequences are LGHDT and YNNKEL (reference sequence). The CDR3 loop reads CASSLAGGNYGYTF. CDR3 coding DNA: TGTGCCAGCAGCCTAGCCGGAGGGAACTATGGCTACACCTTC.

The CDR3 nucleotides read TGTGCCAGCTCACTCAACGGGGACTCAACGGGAGAGACCCAGTACTTC. This codes for CASSLNGDSTGETQYF. The rearrangement uses TRBV18 and TRBJ2-5; TRBD2 is a possible D gene (6 bases). Germline V gene data show CDR1 as KGHSH and CDR2 as LQKENI. The length of the CDR3 is 16 residues. V shed 4 bases and J shed 4 bases, with 19 bases lying between them.

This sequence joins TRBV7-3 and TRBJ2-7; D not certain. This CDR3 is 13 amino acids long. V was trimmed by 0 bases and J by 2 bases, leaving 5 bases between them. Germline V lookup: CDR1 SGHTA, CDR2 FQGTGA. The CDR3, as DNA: TGTGCCAGCAGCTTAACGGAAACCTACGAGCAGTACTTC. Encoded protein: CASSLTETYEQYF.

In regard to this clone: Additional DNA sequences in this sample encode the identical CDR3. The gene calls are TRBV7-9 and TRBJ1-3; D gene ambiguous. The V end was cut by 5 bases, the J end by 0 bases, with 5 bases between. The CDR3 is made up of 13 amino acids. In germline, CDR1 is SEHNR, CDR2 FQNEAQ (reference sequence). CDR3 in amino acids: CASSLGSGNTIYF. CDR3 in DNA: TGTGCCAGCAGCCTGGGCTCTGGAAACACCATATATTTT.

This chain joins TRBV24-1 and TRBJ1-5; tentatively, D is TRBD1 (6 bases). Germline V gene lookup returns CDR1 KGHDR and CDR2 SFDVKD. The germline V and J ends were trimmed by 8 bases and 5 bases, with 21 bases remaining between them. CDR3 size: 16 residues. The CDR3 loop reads CATNAGQSLRYQPQHF. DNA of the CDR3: TGTGCCACCAACGCGGGACAATCACTAAGATATCAGCCCCAGCATTTT.

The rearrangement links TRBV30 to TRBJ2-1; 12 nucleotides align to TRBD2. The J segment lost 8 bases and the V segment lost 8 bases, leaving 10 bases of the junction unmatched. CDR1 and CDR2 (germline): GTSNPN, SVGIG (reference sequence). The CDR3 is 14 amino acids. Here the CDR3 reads CAISSGGARDEQFF. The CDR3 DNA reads TGTGCCATCTCTAGCGGGGGGGCTAGGGATGAGCAGTTCTTC. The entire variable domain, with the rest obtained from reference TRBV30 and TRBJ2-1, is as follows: SQTIHQWPATLVQPVGSPLSLECTVEGTSNPNLYWYRQAAGRGLQLLFYSVGIGQISSEVPQNLSASRPQDRQFILSSKKLLLSDSGFYLCAISSGGARDEQFFGPGTRLTVL.

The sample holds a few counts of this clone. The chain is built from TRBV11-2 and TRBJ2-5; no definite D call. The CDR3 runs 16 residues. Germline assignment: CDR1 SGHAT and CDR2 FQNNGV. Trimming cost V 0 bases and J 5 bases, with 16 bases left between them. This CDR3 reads CASSLEVLGLVETQYF. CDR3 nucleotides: TGTGCCAGCAGCTTAGAAGTTCTGGGTCTGGTCGAGACCCAGTACTTC. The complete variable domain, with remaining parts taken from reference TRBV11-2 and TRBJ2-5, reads EAGVAQSPRYKIIEKRQSVAFWCNPISGHATLYWYQQILGQGPKLLIQFQNNGVVDDSQLPKDRFSAERLKGVDSTLKIQPAKLEDSAVYLCASSLEVLGLVETQYFGPGTRLLVL.

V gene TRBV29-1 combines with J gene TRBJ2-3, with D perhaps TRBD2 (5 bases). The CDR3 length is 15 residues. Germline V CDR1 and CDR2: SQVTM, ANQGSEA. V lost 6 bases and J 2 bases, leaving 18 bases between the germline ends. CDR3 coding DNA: TGCAGCGTCACTGGCGGAGGTGGGCCCACAGATACGCAGTATTTT. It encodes CSVTGGGGPTDTQYF.

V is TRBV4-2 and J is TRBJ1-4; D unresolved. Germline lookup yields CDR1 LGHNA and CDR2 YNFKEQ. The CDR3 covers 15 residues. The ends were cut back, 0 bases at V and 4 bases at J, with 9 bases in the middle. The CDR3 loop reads CASSQDRTNNEKLFF. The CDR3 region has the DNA TGTGCCAGCAGCCAAGATCGGACGAATAATGAAAAACTGTTTTTT.

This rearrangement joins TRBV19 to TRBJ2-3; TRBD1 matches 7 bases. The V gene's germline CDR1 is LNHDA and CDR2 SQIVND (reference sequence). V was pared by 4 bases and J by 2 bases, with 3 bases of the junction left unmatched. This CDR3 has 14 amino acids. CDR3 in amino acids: CASSTGQYTDTQYF. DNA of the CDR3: TGTGCCAGTAGTACGGGACAGTACACAGATACGCAGTATTTT.

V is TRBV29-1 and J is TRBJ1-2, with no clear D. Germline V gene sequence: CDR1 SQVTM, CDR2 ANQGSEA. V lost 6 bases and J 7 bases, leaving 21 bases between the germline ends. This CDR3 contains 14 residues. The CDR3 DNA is TGCAGCGTGGACCGGGAGCCACAACCGGGTGGCTACACCTTC. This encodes CSVDREPQPGGYTF.

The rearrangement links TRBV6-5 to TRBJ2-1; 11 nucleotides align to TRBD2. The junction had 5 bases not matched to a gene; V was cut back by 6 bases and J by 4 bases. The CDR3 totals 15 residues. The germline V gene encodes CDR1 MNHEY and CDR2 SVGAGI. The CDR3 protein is CASRPLAGVYNEQFF. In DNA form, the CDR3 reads TGTGCCAGCAGACCACTAGCGGGGGTGTACAATGAGCAGTTCTTC.

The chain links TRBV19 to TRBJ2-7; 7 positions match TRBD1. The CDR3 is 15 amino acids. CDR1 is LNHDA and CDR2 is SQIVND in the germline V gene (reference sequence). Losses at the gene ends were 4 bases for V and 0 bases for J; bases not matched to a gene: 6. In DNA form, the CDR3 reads TGTGCCAGTAGTACAACAGGGGACCGCTCCTACGAGCAGTACTTC. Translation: CASSTTGDRSYEQYF.